Listed below are T cell receptor beta chains from one sample, sequenced in a study of T cell responses to AZD1222 COVID-19 vaccine. The data were produced by immunoSEQ multiplex PCR, yet TCRdb's version contains in-frame clones alone and is incomplete. The repertoire holds some 110,000 clones, with about 92% as singletons. Material: peripheral blood, obtained on day 0 of AZD1222 vaccination. These receptor sequences come from an adult in good health. Both conserved end residues are part of each CDR3. A D gene is named only where the DNA matches it firmly.

j_gene	v_gene	d_gene	CDR3aa
TRBJ1-5	TRBV28	TRBD1	CASSPYRDRGHQPQHF
TRBJ1-4	TRBV28	-	CASSSSQGKDATNEKLFF
TRBJ2-7	TRBV27	-	CASSLPSYEQYF
TRBJ2-2	TRBV5-1	TRBD2	CASSQTSGEAGELFF
TRBJ2-1	TRBV5-6	-	CASSLSVSYNEQFF
TRBJ2-7	TRBV27	TRBD1	CASSLGTANYEQYF
TRBJ1-1	TRBV30	-	CAWSRETLAFF
TRBJ1-1	TRBV3-1/TRBV3-2	-	CASSQTGSGDWDEAFF
TRBJ2-3	TRBV6-5	TRBD2	CASSYSLAGAADTQYF
TRBJ1-2	TRBV6-1	-	CASSVGYGYTF
TRBJ2-3	TRBV5-4	TRBD1	CASSYGQGGLDTQYF
TRBJ2-7	TRBV21-1	-	CASSKSRTSASYEQYF
TRBJ2-6	TRBV7-9	-	CASSLVQGMSGANVLTF
TRBJ1-5	TRBV28	-	CASSPVSKQPQHF
TRBJ2-1	TRBV30	-	CAWSATGYNEQFF
TRBJ1-2	TRBV30	TRBD1	CAWSRQGAFGYTF
TRBJ1-2	TRBV18	-	CASSPEGDPNYGYTF
TRBJ1-1	TRBV7-6	-	CASSLAGLGTEAFF
TRBJ2-7	TRBV11-2	-	CASSYRWFNEQYF
TRBJ2-1	TRBV9	-	CASSVEAVSYNEQFF
TRBJ1-1	TRBV5-6	-	CASSREVEAFF
TRBJ2-1	TRBV6-2/TRBV6-3	-	CASTPPQRSYNEQFF